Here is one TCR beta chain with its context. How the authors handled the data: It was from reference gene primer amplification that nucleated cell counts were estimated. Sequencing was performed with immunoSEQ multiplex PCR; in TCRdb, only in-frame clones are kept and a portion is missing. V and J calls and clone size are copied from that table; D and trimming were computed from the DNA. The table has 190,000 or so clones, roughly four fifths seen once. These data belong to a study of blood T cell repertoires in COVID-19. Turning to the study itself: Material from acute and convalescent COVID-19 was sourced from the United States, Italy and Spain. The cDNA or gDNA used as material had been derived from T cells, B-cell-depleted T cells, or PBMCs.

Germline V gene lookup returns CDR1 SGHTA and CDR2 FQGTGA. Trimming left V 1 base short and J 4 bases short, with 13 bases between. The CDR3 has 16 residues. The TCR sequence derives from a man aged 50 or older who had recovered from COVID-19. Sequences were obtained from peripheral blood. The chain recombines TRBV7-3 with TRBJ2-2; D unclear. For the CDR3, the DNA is TGTGCCAGCAGCTTAAACCCCCCGCGGATCACCGGGGAGCTGTTTTTT. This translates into CASSLNPPRITGELFF.